This T cell receptor (beta chain) was sequenced for a study of cytomegalovirus exposure and HLA in healthy donors. Per germline, CDR1 DFQATT and CDR2 SNEGSKA (reference sequence). V shed 6 bases and J 7 bases; nucleotides not matched to a gene: 5. The CDR3 sequence is 11 residues long. PCR used 60 Vbeta primers and 13 Jbeta primers. Assay used: immunoSEQ multiplex PCR; TCRdb lists only in-frame clones, some missing. The table includes 180,000 or so clones, around 80% detected once. This TCR was sampled from a woman between 50 and 59 years old in good health and CMV-seronegative. Sequencing was done on a sample of PBMCs. The chain links TRBV20-1 to TRBJ1-1, with 7 bases aligning to TRBD1. The CDR3, as DNA: TGCAGTGCACTTAGACAGGGTGAAGCTTTCTTT. It translates to CSALRQGEAFF.